This T cell receptor beta chain was documented in a study of T-cell memory formation after mild COVID-19. TCR alpha and TCR beta cDNA libraries with sample barcodes and UMIs came from 5'RACE using constant-segment primers. TCRdb itself ran the 5' RACE reads through MiXCR, one entry per CDR3 protein. Of 400,000 or so distinct CDR3 sequences listed, 20% are singletons. CDR3 length equals 15 residues. The V gene's germline CDR1 is SEHNR and CDR2 FQNEAQ (reference sequence). V was shortened by 1 base and J by 7 bases, with 14 bases between the two germline ends. Sequencing was performed on PBMCs or a T cell subset sorted from them (not recorded which). V gene TRBV7-9 combines with J gene TRBJ2-1; no clear D. The source of this sequence is an adult woman who had mild COVID-19 (a few samples of this study predate the infection). Cell type and time point are not known. The CDR3 sequence: CASSLDLPFWNEQFF. The CDR3, as DNA: TGTGCCAGCAGCTTAGATCTTCCTTTCTGGAATGAGCAGTTCTTC.